These 8 T cell receptor beta chains share one sample of origin, sequenced in a study of cytomegalovirus exposure and HLA in healthy donors listed by TCRdb under 2017. The library was produced with the immunoSEQ multiplex PCR assay. Here the immuneACCESS table is served through TCRdb, limited to in-frame sequences with V and J called. Missing clones are a known gap in these copies; in checked studies unresolved V genes cover under half, and the rest lacks a known reason. The sample has about 340,000 clones on record, about nine tenths of them singletons. Together, the top ten hold 0.7% to 0.85% of the sample. The specimen was PBMCs. Every receptor here comes from a woman younger than 30 in good health and CMV-seronegative.

This clone was seen only once. The V and J genes are TRBV4-2 and TRBJ2-7; 10 bases line up with TRBD2. Trimming at V came to 0 bases and at J to 3 bases, leaving 2 bases not matched to a gene. CDR3 length equals 15 residues. Germline CDR1 and CDR2: LGHNA and YNFKEQ. The CDR3 protein is CASSQELAGIYEQYF. CDR3 coding DNA: TGTGCCAGCAGCCAAGAACTAGCGGGAATCTACGAGCAGTACTTC.

The V gene is TRBV5-1, the J gene TRBJ2-2; D is ambiguous. The CDR3 runs 17 residues. Germline V gene lookup returns CDR1 SGHRS and CDR2 YFSETQ. V was clipped by 0 bases and J by 0 bases, with 12 bases between them. The CDR3 loop is CASSLGVGPANTGELFF. CDR3 DNA sequence: TGCGCCAGCAGCTTGGGGGTGGGCCCGGCGAACACCGGGGAGCTGTTTTTT.

The chain links TRBV21-1 to TRBJ2-7; TRBD1 is taken as the D call from the table, unchecked against the DNA. TRBV21-1 is listed as a pseudogene. The CDR3 has 15 residues. CDR3 bases: TGTGCCAGCAGCAACGGGACAGGGCTTTCCTACGAGCAGTACTTC. Translation gives CASSNGTGLSYEQYF.

The CDR3 sequence is CASSLVAGVYEQYF. CDR3 in DNA: TGTGCCAGCAGCTTAGTAGCGGGAGTCTACGAGCAGTACTTC. The chain has TRBV7-2 and TRBJ2-7; 9 nucleotides agree with TRBD2. The CDR3 totals 14 residues. Losses at the gene ends were 1 base for V and 3 bases for J; bases not matched to a gene: 1. CDR1 is SGHTA and CDR2 is FQGNSA in the germline V gene. Using reference TRBV7-2 and TRBJ2-7 for the parts outside the CDR3, the full variable domain is GAGVSQSPSNKVTEKGKDVELRCDPISGHTALYWYRQSLGQGLEFLIYFQGNSAPDKSGLPSDRFSAERTGGSVSTLTIQRTQQEDSAVYLCASSLVAGVYEQYFGPGTRLTVT.

Turning to this clone: This same CDR3 is encoded by further DNA sequences in the sample. The rearrangement joins TRBV7-2 to TRBJ2-7; 13 positions agree with TRBD2. The trim removed 1 base at V and 4 bases at J, leaving 4 bases unmatched. This CDR3 comprises 16 residues. From germline, CDR1 is SGHTA and CDR2 FQGNSA. The CDR3: CASSLDRTSGRYEQYF. The DNA of the CDR3 is TGTGCCAGCAGCTTAGATAGGACTAGCGGGAGATACGAGCAGTACTTC.

V usage is TRBV29-1 and J usage is TRBJ2-3, with D unresolved. Germline V lookup: CDR1 SQVTM, CDR2 ANQGSEA. This CDR3 has 15 amino acids. The germline V and J ends were trimmed by 5 bases and 1 base, with 16 bases remaining between them. CDR3 in amino acids: CSVHPEHRGTDTQYF. The DNA for the CDR3 is TGCAGCGTTCACCCAGAGCATCGGGGCACAGATACGCAGTATTTT.

The chain combines TRBV5-1 with TRBJ2-7; weak D call: TRBD1 (6 bases). CDR1 is SGHRS, CDR2 YFSETQ, per germline. The CDR3 consists of 14 residues. The ends were cut back, 3 bases at V and 1 base at J, with 11 bases in the middle. Here the CDR3 reads CASSSNQGSYEQYF. Here the CDR3 DNA reads TGCGCCAGCAGCTCAAACCAGGGGTCCTACGAGCAGTACTTC.

This chain links TRBV7-3 with TRBJ2-1; TRBD2 aligns across 13 bases. The CDR3 is 17 residues long. Per germline, CDR1 SGHTA and CDR2 FQGTGA. Losses at the gene ends were 1 base for V and 9 bases for J; bases not matched to a gene: 9. Here the CDR3 DNA reads TGTGCCAGCAGCTTAAGCCCGCTACTAGCGGGAGGGACTGAGCAGTTCTTC. It specifies CASSLSPLLAGGTEQFF.